This passage covers 17 T cell receptor beta chains from one sample sequenced in a study of CD8 T cells in Susac syndrome. Random-hexamer reverse transcription was applied to about 0.45 to 1 ug RNA. TCRdb processed the immunoSEQ multiplex PCR reads anew with MiXCR; each CDR3 protein has one entry. The table lists roughly 150,000 distinct CDR3 sequences, roughly nine tenths of them singletons. The specimen was CD4+ T cells from PBMCs. All receptors derive from a human donor in good health.

The chain recombines TRBV25-1 with TRBJ2-3; possible D gene TRBD1, 5 bases. The V end lost 3 bases, the J end lost 5 bases, and 9 bases lay between the germline ends. This CDR3 contains 13 residues. The germline CDR1 and CDR2 sequences are MGHDK and SYGVNS. The DNA of the CDR3 is TGTGCCAGCAGTGACCAGGACATAGATACGCAGTATTTT. It yields the protein CASSDQDIDTQYF.

This chain links TRBV30 with TRBJ2-2; D gene uncertain. CDR3 length: 13 residues. The germline V gene encodes CDR1 GTSNPN and CDR2 SVGIG (reference sequence). The germline V and J ends were trimmed by 3 bases and 7 bases, with 12 bases remaining between them. The CDR3, as DNA: TGTGCCTGGAGGTTCCGCGGCTTCGGGGAGCTGTTTTTT. Protein product: CAWRFRGFGELFF.

This rearrangement joins TRBV29-1 to TRBJ1-1, with a weak D call TRBD1 (6 bases). Germline CDR1 and CDR2: SQVTM and ANQGSEA. This CDR3 contains 12 residues. V lost 5 bases and J 8 bases, leaving 15 bases between the germline ends. Here the CDR3 reads CSVRWGGTEAFF. The CDR3, as DNA: TGCAGCGTTCGGTGGGGTGGGACAGAAGCTTTCTTT.

The chain couples TRBV12-3 or TRBV12-4 to TRBJ2-5, with D perhaps matching TRBD1 (5 bases). V gave up 0 bases and J gave up 5 bases, with 16 bases separating them. CDR3 size: 16 residues. The CDR3 spells CASSLAAQEIWETQYF. The CDR3 DNA reads TGTGCCAGCAGTTTAGCGGCACAGGAAATTTGGGAGACCCAGTACTTC.

About this clonotype itself: One end of the junction fails to match germline, which may point to a read error. This sequence joins TRBV5-1 and TRBJ2-2, with D possibly being TRBD2 (7 bases). The germline CDR1 and CDR2 sequences are SGHRS and YFSETQ. The CDR3 runs 15 residues. The CDR3: CASSLGGGNTGELFF. In DNA form, the CDR3 reads TGTGCCAGCAGCTTAGGCGGGGGCAACACCGGGGAGCTGTTTTTT.

V and J are TRBV7-2 and TRBJ1-3; D unclear. Germline-derived CDR1 and CDR2 are SGHTA and FQGNSA. This CDR3 has 12 amino acids. The V end lost 1 base, the J end lost 8 bases, and 6 bases lay between the germline ends. In nucleotides, the CDR3 is TGTGCCAGCAGCTTAGAGGTGGACACCATATATTTT. Protein sequence: CASSLEVDTIYF.

The chain carries TRBV20-1 and TRBJ2-3; 8 nucleotides agree with TRBD2. Unmatched junction bases numbered 4, after V lost 3 bases and J lost 8 bases. CDR1 and CDR2 from the germline V gene are DFQATT and SNEGSKA (reference sequence). This CDR3 is built from 12 residues. Here the CDR3 reads CSASSAGGTQYF. The CDR3 DNA sequence: TGCAGTGCTAGTAGTGCGGGGGGTACGCAGTATTTT.

The chain joins TRBV6-2 or TRBV6-3 to TRBJ1-1; 7 bases are shared with TRBD1. The junction had 6 bases not matched to a gene; V was cut back by 6 bases and J by 2 bases. CDR1 and CDR2 from the germline V gene are MNHEY and SVGEGT. CDR3 length: 14 residues. CDR3 loop: CASRPTGTNTEAFF. The CDR3 nucleotides are TGTGCCAGCAGACCGACAGGGACAAACACTGAAGCTTTCTTT.

The chain has TRBV6-4 and TRBJ2-2; D is possibly TRBD2 (5 bases). Trimming stripped 2 bases from V and 5 bases from J, with 9 bases between. Germline CDR1 and CDR2: MRHNA and SNTAGT. The CDR3 runs 14 residues. CDR3 amino acids: CASSDGLATGELFF. The CDR3 bases are TGTGCCAGCAGTGACGGGCTAGCAACCGGGGAGCTGTTTTTT.

The chain links TRBV4-3 to TRBJ2-3; 8 bases are a match to TRBD2. V gave up 3 bases and J gave up 2 bases; unmatched junction bases: 13. The CDR3 covers 18 residues. The germline CDR1 and CDR2 sequences are LGHNA and YSLEER. CDR3 DNA sequence: TGCGCCAGCAGCCAGGAGTCGCCCAGAGCGGGGGACACAGATACGCAGTATTTT. Translated: CASSQESPRAGDTDTQYF.

The J gene is TRBJ2-5, the V gene TRBV6-1; D not certain. Germline CDR1 MNHNS, CDR2 SASEGT. Trimming removed 7 bases from V and 4 bases from J, with 16 bases in between. The CDR3 sequence is 14 residues long. This CDR3 reads CASTTSRVSETQYF. In nucleotides, the CDR3 is TGTGCCAGCACCACTTCTAGAGTCTCAGAGACCCAGTACTTC.

The rearrangement joins TRBV20-1 to TRBJ2-1, with a tentative D call TRBD2 (6 bases). There are 12 residues in the CDR3. CDR1 and CDR2 (germline): DFQATT, SNEGSKA (reference sequence). The V end was cut by 2 bases, the J end by 9 bases, with 11 bases between. This chain's CDR3 is CSARNRRVEQFF. As DNA, the CDR3 is TGCAGTGCTAGAAACAGGAGGGTTGAGCAGTTCTTC.

The chain combines TRBV28 with TRBJ2-1; D may be TRBD2 (6 bases). Germline assignment: CDR1 MDHEN and CDR2 SYDVKM. The V end was cut by 6 bases, the J end by 12 bases, with 15 bases between. The CDR3 covers 12 residues. CDR3 DNA sequence: TGTGCCAGCAGACGTGGGCGGGACCCGCAGTTCTTC. Translation gives CASRRGRDPQFF.

This clonotype was recorded a few times. The chain uses TRBV28 and TRBJ2-7, with 12 bases identical to TRBD1. CDR1 and CDR2 (germline): MDHEN, SYDVKM. With 4 bases clipped from V and 5 bases from J, the junction kept 3 bases outside the gene matches. The CDR3 runs 14 residues. CDR3 in DNA: TGTGCCAGCAGTTCGGGACAGGGGGCTGACGAGCAGTACTTC. This gives the protein CASSSGQGADEQYF.

This clonotype was counted once. The gene calls are TRBV6-5 and TRBJ1-5, with D unresolved. The CDR3 runs to 15 residues. Germline V CDR1 and CDR2: MNHEY, SVGAGI. V lost 6 bases and J lost 5, with 17 bases in between. CDR3 sequence: CASRSAAGGDQPQHF. As DNA, the CDR3 is TGTGCCAGCAGATCTGCGGCCGGAGGCGATCAGCCCCAGCATTTT.

This chain joins TRBV6-6 and TRBJ1-6; TRBD1 aligns across 9 bases. The CDR3 spans 15 residues. J was trimmed by 10 bases and V by 2 bases; bases with no gene match: 6. Germline assignment: CDR1 MNHNY and CDR2 SVGAGI (reference sequence). This chain's CDR3 is CASSYLGTGQSPLHF. The CDR3 coding sequence is TGTGCCAGCAGTTACCTAGGGACAGGGCAATCACCCCTCCACTTT.

CDR3 loop: CAWRWAGGNNEQFF. CDR3 nucleotide sequence: TGTGCCTGGCGCTGGGCAGGAGGGAACAATGAGCAGTTCTTC. The chain recombines TRBV30 with TRBJ2-1; D possibly corresponds to TRBD2 (6 bases). V gave up 5 bases and J gave up 5 bases, with 16 bases separating them. Germline CDR1 reads GTSNPN; CDR2 reads SVGIG (reference sequence). This CDR3 has 14 amino acids. The variable domain in full, completed from reference TRBV30 and TRBJ2-1, reads SQTIHQWPATLVQPVGSPLSLECTVEGTSNPNLYWYRQAAGRGLQLLFYSVGIGQISSEVPQNLSASRPQDRQFILSSKKLLLSDSGFYLCAWRWAGGNNEQFFGPGTRLTVL.